This entry concerns a single TCR beta chain. CDR3 size: 13 residues. Germline values: CDR1 LNHNV, CDR2 YYDKDF (reference sequence). V lost 5 bases to trimming and J lost 6 bases, with 10 bases between them. The time point is: patch test 3, about 24 weeks after DPC sensitization. The treatment here: therapeutic diphenylcyclopropenone sensitization with weekly scalp DPC. Total RNA was isolated from unfractionated whole blood. The data were taken from a study of human T cells and chemical hapten exposure. TCRdb redid the calling of the RACE reads with MiXCR, one entry per CDR3 protein. The sample comprises 150,000 to 200,000 distinct CDR3 sequences, around a quarter of which are singletons, and 2.1% rests with the top ten.

The sequencing here drew on whole blood, taken in connection with sensitization to the hapten diphenylcyclopropenone (DPC). The chain uses TRBV15 and TRBJ2-2, with D unclear. The receptor comes from a woman aged 18-29 years with alopecia areata. Some clones in this sample may be carry-over from other donors' samples. As DNA, the CDR3 is TGTGCCACCAGCCTTATGGTTGCCGGGGAGCTGTTTTTT. Its protein is CATSLMVAGELFF. The complete variable domain, with remaining parts taken from reference TRBV15 and TRBJ2-2, reads DAMVIQNPRYQVTQFGKPVTLSCSQTLNHNVMYWYQQKSSQAPKLLFHYYDKDFNNEADTPDNFQSRRPNTSFCFLDIRSPGLGDTAMYLCATSLMVAGELFFGEGSRLTVL.